A single sample is the source of the 25 T cell receptor beta chains below, sequenced in a study of blood T cell repertoires in COVID-19. Profiled with immunoSEQ multiplex PCR; TCRdb holds only in-frame clones, not every one. The table lists 300,000 to 350,000 clones, about 92% of them singletons. The sample comprised peripheral blood. These receptor sequences come from a woman in her sixties with COVID-19, enrolled during active disease.

This clone was seen more than once but under ten times. This chain uses TRBV7-9 with TRBJ1-5, with D unclear. V was clipped by 1 base and J by 2 bases, with 6 bases between them. Germline CDR1 and CDR2: SEHNR and FQNEAQ (reference sequence). The CDR3 runs 14 residues. CDR3 region: CASSLGHRNQPQHF. CDR3 in DNA: TGTGCCAGCAGCTTAGGGCACCGCAATCAGCCCCAGCATTTT.

The chain is built from TRBV7-3 and TRBJ2-6, with D tentatively TRBD1 (6 bases). The CDR3 consists of 17 residues. CDR1 is SGHTA and CDR2 is FQGTGA in the germline V gene. Trimming pared 10 bases from V and 3 bases from J, leaving 22 bases between. CDR3 in amino acids: CATQKPYAGDGANVLTF. The CDR3 DNA reads TGTGCCACCCAGAAACCCTATGCAGGGGATGGGGCCAACGTCCTGACTTTC.

V gene TRBV7-2 combines with J gene TRBJ1-5; 8 bases fit TRBD1. The germline gives CDR1 SGHTA, CDR2 FQGNSA. This CDR3 region has 15 residues. The V and J ends lost 5 bases and 4 bases, in that order; junction bases with no gene match: 7. In DNA, the CDR3 is TGTGCCAGCAGCACACGGACAGGGCGGAATCAGCCCCAGCATTTT. Protein: CASSTRTGRNQPQHF.

This sequence joins TRBV23-1 and TRBJ1-4; D call uncertain. TRBV23-1 qualifies as an ORF whose function is uncertain. The CDR3 covers 14 residues. V lost 4 bases to trimming and J lost 4 bases, with 10 bases between them. CDR3 coding DNA: TGCGCCAGCAGTCGGGCCCGCTTTAATGAAAAACTGTTTTTT. This translates into CASSRARFNEKLFF.

The chain is built from TRBV19 and TRBJ2-2; TRBD1 matches at 7 bases. This CDR3 is 18 amino acids long. The germline V gene has CDR1 LNHDA and CDR2 SQIVND (reference sequence). V gave up 2 bases and J gave up 2 bases; unmatched junction bases: 11. The CDR3 protein is CASSIRAGGALNTGELFF. The DNA of the CDR3 is TGTGCCAGTAGTATAAGGGCAGGGGGTGCCCTCAACACCGGGGAGCTGTTTTTT.

The chain recombines TRBV5-1 with TRBJ1-2, with 8 bases lining up with TRBD1. With 4 bases clipped from V and 4 bases from J, the junction kept 3 bases outside the gene matches. The CDR3 is 13 residues long. CDR1 SGHRS and CDR2 YFSETQ come from the germline V gene. Here the CDR3 reads CASSPDRAYGYTF. In DNA, the CDR3 is TGCGCCAGCAGCCCGGACAGGGCCTATGGCTACACCTTC.

This chain joins TRBV5-6 and TRBJ2-7; 9 nucleotides match TRBD1. From germline, CDR1 is SGHDT and CDR2 YYEEEE. The CDR3 runs to 13 residues. Unmatched junction bases numbered 4, after V lost 3 bases and J lost 6 bases. The CDR3 region is CASSSHRGREQYF. CDR3 coding DNA: TGTGCCAGCAGCTCACACAGGGGGCGCGAGCAGTACTTC. Using reference TRBV5-6 and TRBJ2-7 for the parts outside the CDR3, the full variable domain is DAGVTQSPTHLIKTRGQQVTLRCSPKSGHDTVSWYQQALGQGPQFIFQYYEEEERQRGNFPDRFSGHQFPNYSSELNVNALLLGDSALYLCASSSHRGREQYFGPGTRLTVT.

The chain couples TRBV7-8 to TRBJ1-6; TRBD1 is a possible D gene (5 bases). Trimming removed 5 bases from V and 5 bases from J, with 13 bases in between. The germline gives CDR1 SGHVS, CDR2 FQNEAQ. The CDR3 has 15 amino acids. Here the CDR3 DNA reads TGTGCCAGCAGCCCTGCTGCAGGGCATAATTCACCCCTCCACTTT. Amino acids: CASSPAAGHNSPLHF.

V and J are TRBV9 and TRBJ2-2, with 11 bases identical to TRBD1. In germline, CDR1 is SGDLS, CDR2 YYNGEE. After removal of 4 bases from V and 5 bases from J, the junction contained 13 bases not matched to a gene. The CDR3 has 18 amino acids. For the CDR3, the DNA is TGTGCCAGCAGCCAGACTGGGACAGGGGGGTTGCGGACCGGGGAGCTGTTTTTT. Translating gives CASSQTGTGGLRTGELFF.

This clone was seen just once. The genes are TRBV5-8 and TRBJ2-3; D unresolved. The germline CDR1 and CDR2 sequences are SGHTS and YDEGEE. The CDR3 totals 15 residues. The germline V and J ends were trimmed by 0 bases and 0 bases, with 8 bases remaining between them. The CDR3 here is CASSLASLSTDTQYF. The DNA for the CDR3 is TGTGCCAGCAGCTTGGCCTCCCTTAGCACAGATACGCAGTATTTT.

Here the CDR3 DNA reads TGTGCCTGGAGCAGGGCGGCCTATCAGCCCCAGCATTTT. Translated: CAWSRAAYQPQHF. The chain links TRBV30 to TRBJ1-5, with D maybe TRBD1 (5 bases). CDR3 size: 13 residues. V lost 3 bases to trimming and J lost 5 bases, with 11 bases between them. Germline CDR1 GTSNPN, CDR2 SVGIG (reference sequence). Full variable domain (outside the CDR3, taken from reference TRBV30 and TRBJ1-5): SQTIHQWPATLVQPVGSPLSLECTVEGTSNPNLYWYRQAAGRGLQLLFYSVGIGQISSEVPQNLSASRPQDRQFILSSKKLLLSDSGFYLCAWSRAAYQPQHFGDGTRLSIL.

The rearrangement links TRBV11-3 to TRBJ1-1; D perhaps matches TRBD1 (5 bases). The germline V gene encodes CDR1 SGHNT and CDR2 YENEEA. V lost 5 bases and J lost 3, with 13 bases in between. This CDR3 comprises 14 residues. The CDR3 nucleotides read TGTGCCAGCAGCCGCCGGGGGGGTGACACTGAAGCTTTCTTT. Its protein product is CASSRRGGDTEAFF. Complete variable domain (other parts from reference TRBV11-3 and TRBJ1-1): EAGVVQSPRYKIIEKKQPVAFWCNPISGHNTLYWYLQNLGQGPELLIRYENEEAVDDSQLPKDRFSAERLKGVDSTLKIQPAELGDSAVYLCASSRRGGDTEAFFGQGTRLTVV.

This rearrangement joins TRBV11-3 to TRBJ2-3, with D possibly being TRBD1 (5 bases). CDR3 size: 15 residues. V gave up 3 bases and J gave up 2 bases, with 12 bases separating them. Looked up from germline, CDR1 is SGHNT and CDR2 is YENEEA. CDR3 residues: CASSFQGRYTDTQYF. The CDR3 bases are TGTGCCAGCAGCTTTCAGGGCAGATACACAGATACGCAGTATTTT. The variable domain in full, with the rest retrieved from reference TRBV11-3 and TRBJ2-3, is EAGVVQSPRYKIIEKKQPVAFWCNPISGHNTLYWYLQNLGQGPELLIRYENEEAVDDSQLPKDRFSAERLKGVDSTLKIQPAELGDSAVYLCASSFQGRYTDTQYFGPGTRLTVL.

This sequence joins TRBV30 and TRBJ1-1; 7 nucleotides agree with TRBD1. Germline trimming cut 0 bases from V and 10 bases from J; bases unmatched to any gene: 11. The V gene's germline CDR1 is GTSNPN and CDR2 SVGIG (reference sequence). The CDR3 is 14 amino acids. For the CDR3, the DNA is TGTGCCTGGAGTGTACTGGGGGGTTCAGGGGGAGCTTTCTTT. Protein product: CAWSVLGGSGGAFF.

V is TRBV28 and J is TRBJ2-3, with TRBD2 matching over 10 bases. The CDR3 spans 16 residues. V shed 3 bases, J shed 4 bases, and the junction held 7 bases outside the gene matches. Germline values: CDR1 MDHEN, CDR2 SYDVKM. The CDR3 reads CASSLGTSVGADTQYF. CDR3 sequence (DNA): TGTGCCAGCAGTTTGGGGACTAGCGTCGGGGCAGATACGCAGTATTTT.

This clone was counted a single time. The CDR3 sequence is CASSINALGPRGTEAFF. For the CDR3, the DNA is TGTGCCAGTAGTATAAACGCCCTGGGCCCTCGGGGCACTGAAGCTTTCTTT. The chain recombines TRBV19 with TRBJ1-1; D gene uncertain. Germline-derived CDR1 and CDR2 are LNHDA and SQIVND (reference sequence). Trimming shortened V by 2 bases and J by 4 bases, and 20 bases separated the two germline ends. The CDR3 totals 17 residues.

This CDR3 is CASSPPGTNLYEQYF. CDR3 in DNA: TGTGCCAGCTCACCACCTGGGACAAACCTCTACGAGCAGTACTTC. This chain joins TRBV18 and TRBJ2-7; a weak D match, TRBD1 (6 bases). CDR1 is KGHSH and CDR2 is LQKENI in the germline V gene. The ends were cut back, 0 bases at V and 3 bases at J, with 12 bases in the middle. The CDR3 extends over 15 amino acids. Full variable domain (remainder filled in from reference TRBV18 and TRBJ2-7): NAGVMQNPRHLVRRRGQEARLRCSPMKGHSHVYWYRQLPEEGLKFMVYLQKENIIDESGMPKERFSAEFPKEGPSILRIQQVVRGDSAAYFCASSPPGTNLYEQYFGPGTRLTVT.

The chain recombines TRBV5-1 with TRBJ1-1; 10 nucleotides line up with TRBD1. CDR1 and CDR2 from the germline V gene are SGHRS and YFSETQ. This CDR3 has 15 amino acids. V dropped 2 bases and J dropped 5; count of bases not matched to a gene: 6. The CDR3 DNA reads TGCGCCAGCAGCTTCGGGGGACAGGGGAATACTGAAGCTTTCTTT. This translates into CASSFGGQGNTEAFF.

V and J are TRBV19 and TRBJ1-1; a possible D gene is TRBD1 (5 bases). The CDR3 consists of 15 residues. Trimming removed 5 bases at V and 2 bases at J, with 15 bases between. Germline V gene sequence: CDR1 LNHDA, CDR2 SQIVND (reference sequence). Here the CDR3 reads CASSFIRDSNTEAFF. The CDR3 nucleotides are TGTGCCAGTAGTTTCATCAGGGATAGTAACACTGAAGCTTTCTTT. Full variable domain (missing parts from reference TRBV19 and TRBJ1-1): DGGITQSPKYLFRKEGQNVTLSCEQNLNHDAMYWYRQDPGQGLRLIYYSQIVNDFQKGDIAEGYSVSREKKESFPLTVTSAQKNPTAFYLCASSFIRDSNTEAFFGQGTRLTVV.

The gene calls are TRBV9 and TRBJ2-7; 10 nucleotides match TRBD2. The CDR3 is 18 amino acids. Germline trimming cut 4 bases from V and 2 bases from J; bases unmatched to any gene: 15. From germline, CDR1 is SGDLS and CDR2 YYNGEE. The CDR3 DNA is TGTGCCAGCAGCCCCACCGGGACTAGCGACCGTATAACCTACGAGCAGTACTTC. Translation: CASSPTGTSDRITYEQYF. Using reference TRBV9 and TRBJ2-7 for the parts outside the CDR3, the full variable domain is DSGVTQTPKHLITATGQRVTLRCSPRSGDLSVYWYQQSLDQGLQFLIQYYNGEERAKGNILERFSAQQFPDLHSELNLSSLELGDSALYFCASSPTGTSDRITYEQYFGPGTRLTVT.

This chain links TRBV29-1 with TRBJ1-1, with a tentative D call TRBD1 (5 bases). CDR3 length: 15 residues. With 1 base removed from V and 4 bases from J, the gap between germline ends came to 16 bases. Germline values: CDR1 SQVTM, CDR2 ANQGSEA. The CDR3 protein is CSVEARQTRITEAFF. The DNA for the CDR3 is TGCAGCGTTGAAGCCCGACAGACGCGTATCACTGAAGCTTTCTTT. Full variable domain (rest looked up from reference TRBV29-1 and TRBJ1-1): SAVISQKPSRDICQRGTSLTIQCQVDSQVTMMFWYRQQPGQSLTLIATANQGSEATYESGFVIDKFPISRPNLTFSTLTVSNMSPEDSSIYLCSVEARQTRITEAFFGQGTRLTVV.

The chain uses TRBV5-6 and TRBJ2-1; weak D call: TRBD1 (6 bases). Trimming removed 0 bases from V and 5 bases from J, with 6 bases in between. The length of the CDR3 is 13 residues. Germline CDR1 reads SGHDT; CDR2 reads YYEEEE. CDR3 region: CASSLGGHNEQFF. CDR3 bases: TGTGCCAGCAGCTTGGGGGGGCACAATGAGCAGTTCTTC.

This clone appeared a single time. This sequence joins TRBV13 and TRBJ1-3; 7 bases are a match to TRBD1. This CDR3 region has 14 residues. V dropped 5 bases and J dropped 2; count of bases not matched to a gene: 3. Germline CDR1 reads PRHDT; CDR2 reads FYEKMQ (reference sequence). The CDR3 bases are TGTGCCAGCAGCCCCAGGGGGGCTGGAAACACCATATATTTT. This sequence encodes CASSPRGAGNTIYF.

This clone was seen just once. The chain employs TRBV28 and TRBJ2-7, with 15 bases identical to TRBD2. This CDR3 comprises 18 residues. Losses at the gene ends were 5 bases for V and 2 bases for J; bases not matched to a gene: 10. CDR1 is MDHEN, CDR2 SYDVKM, per germline. The CDR3 nucleotides read TGTGCCAGCAGTGCGACCGGGACTAGCGGGGGGTCGGCCTACGAGCAGTACTTC. Translated: CASSATGTSGGSAYEQYF.

The rearrangement links TRBV19 to TRBJ2-7; 13 bases are shared with TRBD2. CDR1 LNHDA and CDR2 SQIVND come from the germline V gene (reference sequence). Trimming removed 1 base from V and 5 bases from J; junction bases left unmatched: 11. CDR3 length: 18 amino acids. Here the CDR3 DNA reads TGTGCCAGTAGTATAGTAGGTCCGGGACTAGCGGGGAAGGACGAGCAGTACTTC. Its translation is CASSIVGPGLAGKDEQYF.